This T cell receptor (beta chain) was profiled in a study of T-cell reconstitution after alpha-beta-depleted transplantation in children. General study findings and limits: The study traced high day-60 TCRbeta diversity in some patients to surviving recipient T cells and thymic progenitors. At the one-year point after transplant, T-cell counts and TCRbeta diversity were found to come mostly from T cells that had been newly produced.

Preparation of the TCRbeta library involved a method that used unique molecular identifiers. TCRdb re-analysed the PCR reads in MiXCR, keeping a single row per CDR3 protein. The table has around 90,000 distinct CDR3 sequences, less than 20% seen once. Germline loops: CDR1 DFQATT, CDR2 SNEGSKA (reference sequence). CDR3 length equals 14 residues. Trimming removed 5 bases from V and 1 base from J, with 9 bases in between. This clonotype has only a few counts. Antigen: not known. The chain has TRBV20-1 and TRBJ2-6; tentatively, D is TRBD1 (6 bases). The receptor comes from a male patient aged 2 to 10 who had a stem cell transplant for acute lymphoblastic leukemia, so the T cells may come from the graft donor. Source: PBMCs, mostly from graft donor cells, taken 180 days after TCRalphabeta/CD19-depleted stem cell transplant. The CDR3 bases are TGCAGTGCTGCACAGGGTTCTGGGGCCAACGTCCTGACTTTC. Translating it yields CSAAQGSGANVLTF.